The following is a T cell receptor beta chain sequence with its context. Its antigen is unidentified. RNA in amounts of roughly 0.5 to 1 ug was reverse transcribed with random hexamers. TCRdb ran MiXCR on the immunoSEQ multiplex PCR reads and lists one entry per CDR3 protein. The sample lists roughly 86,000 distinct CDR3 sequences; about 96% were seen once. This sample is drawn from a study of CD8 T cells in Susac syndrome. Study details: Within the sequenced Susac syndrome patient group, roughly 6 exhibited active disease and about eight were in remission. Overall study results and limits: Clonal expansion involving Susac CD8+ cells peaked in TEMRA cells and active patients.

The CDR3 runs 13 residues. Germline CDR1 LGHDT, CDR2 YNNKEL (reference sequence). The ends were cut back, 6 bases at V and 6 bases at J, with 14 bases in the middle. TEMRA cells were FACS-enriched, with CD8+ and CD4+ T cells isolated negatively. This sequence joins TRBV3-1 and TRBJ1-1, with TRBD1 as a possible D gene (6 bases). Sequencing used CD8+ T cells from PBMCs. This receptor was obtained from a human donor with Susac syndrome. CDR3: CASSPAGAAEAFF. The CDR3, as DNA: TGTGCCAGCAGTCCCGCGGGGGCCGCTGAAGCTTTCTTT.